Here is one T cell receptor (beta chain) with its context. This entry comes from a study of control samples from healthy donors and cancer patients. Germline V gene sequence: CDR1 MGHDK, CDR2 SYGVNS. This CDR3 is 15 amino acids long. Trimming took off 6 bases at V and 3 bases at J, with 18 bases between the two ends. Assay: immunoSEQ multiplex PCR; the TCRdb copy retains only in-frame clones and omits some. The repertoire holds about 150,000 clones, with under 95% as singletons. Sequenced: blood. This sequence was found in a woman aged 18-29 years in good health. The V gene is TRBV25-1, the J gene TRBJ2-7; tentatively, D is TRBD1 (6 bases). Written as DNA, the CDR3 is TGTGCCAGCAGCACCGGGACACGGTTTAACTACGAGCAGTACTTC. It encodes CASSTGTRFNYEQYF.